This T cell receptor beta chain was recovered during a study of blood T cells in healthy people across ages. On this clonotype itself: What it binds is unknown.

Trimming removed 7 bases at V and 9 bases at J, with 15 bases between. This CDR3 spans 12 amino acids. Germline CDR1 is SQVTM and CDR2 is ANQGSEA. A second roughly 6 to 11 cycle PCR used barcoded and J-beta primers. Each TCR beta cDNA got a 12-nucleotide random molecular identifier. There were at least 3 million CDR3-containing paired-end reads obtained from each sample. From the 5' RACE reads, TCRdb called clonotypes with MiXCR, one entry per CDR3 protein. The sample has about 1.4 million distinct CDR3 sequences, approximately 60% seen once. General study results and limits: PBMCs that were unsorted prevented a conclusive naive versus antigen-experienced comparison.

What was sequenced was blood. The chain employs TRBV29-1 and TRBJ2-2; D gene uncertain. This receptor was identified in a man aged 18 to 30 in good health. The DNA for the CDR3 is TGCAGCGCGGAACCTGTTGGACGGGAGCTGTTTTTT. Translation: CSAEPVGRELFF.